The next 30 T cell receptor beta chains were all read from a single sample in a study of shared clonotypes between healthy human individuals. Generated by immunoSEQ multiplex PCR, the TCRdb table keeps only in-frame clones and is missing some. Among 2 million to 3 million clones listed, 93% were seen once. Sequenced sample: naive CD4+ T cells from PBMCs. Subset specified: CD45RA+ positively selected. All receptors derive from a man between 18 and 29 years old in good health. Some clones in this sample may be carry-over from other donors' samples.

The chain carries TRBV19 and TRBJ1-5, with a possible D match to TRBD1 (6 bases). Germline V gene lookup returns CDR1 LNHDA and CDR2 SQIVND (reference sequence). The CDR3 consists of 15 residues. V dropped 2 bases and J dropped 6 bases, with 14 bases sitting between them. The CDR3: CASSIFGQGRQPQHF. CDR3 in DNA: TGTGCCAGTAGTATATTTGGGCAGGGGCGTCAGCCCCAGCATTTT.

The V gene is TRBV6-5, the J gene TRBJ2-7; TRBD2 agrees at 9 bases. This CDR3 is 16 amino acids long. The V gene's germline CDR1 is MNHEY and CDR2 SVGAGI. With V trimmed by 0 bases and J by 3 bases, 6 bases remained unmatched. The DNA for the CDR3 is TGTGCCAGCAGTTACTCCAGACTAGCGGAGGACTACGAGCAGTACTTC. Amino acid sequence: CASSYSRLAEDYEQYF.

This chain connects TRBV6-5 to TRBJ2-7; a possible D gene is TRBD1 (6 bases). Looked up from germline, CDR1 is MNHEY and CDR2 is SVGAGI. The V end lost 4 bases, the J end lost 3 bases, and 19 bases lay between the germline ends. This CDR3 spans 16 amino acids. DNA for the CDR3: TGTGCCAGCAGTTCCAATTCGTGGACAGCTTACTACGAGCAGTACTTC. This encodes CASSSNSWTAYYEQYF.

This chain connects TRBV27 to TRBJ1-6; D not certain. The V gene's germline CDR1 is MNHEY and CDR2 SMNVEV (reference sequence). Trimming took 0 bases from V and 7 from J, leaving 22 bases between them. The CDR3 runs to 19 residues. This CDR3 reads CASSLSGWSSRKRNSPLHF. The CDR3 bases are TGTGCCAGCAGTTTATCAGGGTGGAGCTCTCGAAAGCGGAATTCACCCCTCCACTTT.

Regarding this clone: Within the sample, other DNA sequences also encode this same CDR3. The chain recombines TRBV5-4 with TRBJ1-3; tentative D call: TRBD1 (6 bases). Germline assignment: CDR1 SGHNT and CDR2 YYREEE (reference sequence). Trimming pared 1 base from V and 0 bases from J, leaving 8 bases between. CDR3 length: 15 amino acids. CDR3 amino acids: CASSLPGDSGNTIYF. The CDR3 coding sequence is TGTGCCAGCAGCTTGCCAGGGGACTCTGGAAACACCATATATTTT.

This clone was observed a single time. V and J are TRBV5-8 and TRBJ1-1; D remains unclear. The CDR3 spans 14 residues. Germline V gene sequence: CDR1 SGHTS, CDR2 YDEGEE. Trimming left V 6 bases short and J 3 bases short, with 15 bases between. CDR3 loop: CASIKGVSHTEAFF. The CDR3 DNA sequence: TGTGCCAGCATAAAGGGTGTTAGCCACACTGAAGCTTTCTTT.

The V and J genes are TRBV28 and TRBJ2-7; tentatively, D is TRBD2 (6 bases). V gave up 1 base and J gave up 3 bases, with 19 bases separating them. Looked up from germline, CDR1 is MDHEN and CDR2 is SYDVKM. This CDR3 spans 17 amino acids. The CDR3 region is CASSLLGGVGQDYEQYF. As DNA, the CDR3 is TGTGCCAGCAGTTTATTAGGCGGGGTTGGGCAGGACTACGAGCAGTACTTC.

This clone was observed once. The CDR3 DNA sequence: TGTGCCAGCAGCTTAGGTCGGGGGACAGGGTCCTACAATGAGCAGTTCTTC. It specifies CASSLGRGTGSYNEQFF. The chain links TRBV7-2 to TRBJ2-1; TRBD1 matches 9 bases. This CDR3 comprises 17 residues. From germline, CDR1 is SGHTA and CDR2 FQGNSA. After removal of 1 base from V and 1 base from J, the junction contained 5 bases not matched to a gene.

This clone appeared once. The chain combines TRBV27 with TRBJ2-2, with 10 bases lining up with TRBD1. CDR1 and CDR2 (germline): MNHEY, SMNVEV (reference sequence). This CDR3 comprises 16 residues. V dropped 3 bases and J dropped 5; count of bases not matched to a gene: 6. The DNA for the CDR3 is TGTGCCAGCAGTTTGCGGGGGACAGGGGCTACCGGGGAGCTGTTTTTT. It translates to CASSLRGTGATGELFF.

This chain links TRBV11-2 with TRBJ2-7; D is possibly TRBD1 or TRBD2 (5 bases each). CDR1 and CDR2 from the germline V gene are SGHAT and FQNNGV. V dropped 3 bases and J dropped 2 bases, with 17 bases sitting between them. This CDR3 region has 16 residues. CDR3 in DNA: TGTGCCAGCAGCTTGGGGAATGTCGGGGCGGCCTACGAGCAGTACTTC. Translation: CASSLGNVGAAYEQYF.

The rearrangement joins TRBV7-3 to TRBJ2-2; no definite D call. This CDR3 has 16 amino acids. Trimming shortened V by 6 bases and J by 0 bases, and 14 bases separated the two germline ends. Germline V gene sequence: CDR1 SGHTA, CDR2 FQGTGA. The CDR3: CASSPAGSSNTGELFF. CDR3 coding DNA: TGTGCCAGCAGTCCCGCCGGCTCGTCGAACACCGGGGAGCTGTTTTTT. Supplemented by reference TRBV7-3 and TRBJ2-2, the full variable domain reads GAGVSQTPSNKVTEKGKYVELRCDPISGHTALYWYRQSLGQGPEFLIYFQGTGAADDSGLPNDRFFAVRPEGSVSTLKIQRTERGDSAVYLCASSPAGSSNTGELFFGEGSRLTVL.

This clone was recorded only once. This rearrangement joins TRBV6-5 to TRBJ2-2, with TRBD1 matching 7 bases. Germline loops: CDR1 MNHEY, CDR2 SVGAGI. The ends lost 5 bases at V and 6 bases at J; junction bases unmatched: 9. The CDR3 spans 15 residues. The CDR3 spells CASSGRQGFAGELFF. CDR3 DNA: TGTGCCAGCAGTGGAAGACAGGGCTTCGCCGGGGAGCTGTTTTTT.

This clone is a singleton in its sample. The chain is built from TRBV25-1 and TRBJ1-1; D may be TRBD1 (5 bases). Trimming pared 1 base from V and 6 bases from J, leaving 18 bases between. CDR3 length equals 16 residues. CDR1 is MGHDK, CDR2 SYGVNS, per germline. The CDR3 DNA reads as TGTGCCAGCAGTGAATTAACTTCGGGGGGAGGGTCTGAAGCTTTCTTT. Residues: CASSELTSGGGSEAFF. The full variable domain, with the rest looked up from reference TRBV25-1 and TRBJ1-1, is EADIYQTPRYLVIGTGKKITLECSQTMGHDKMYWYQQDPGMELHLIHYSYGVNSTEKGDLSSESTVSRIRTEHFPLTLESARPSHTSQYLCASSELTSGGGSEAFFGQGTRLTVV.

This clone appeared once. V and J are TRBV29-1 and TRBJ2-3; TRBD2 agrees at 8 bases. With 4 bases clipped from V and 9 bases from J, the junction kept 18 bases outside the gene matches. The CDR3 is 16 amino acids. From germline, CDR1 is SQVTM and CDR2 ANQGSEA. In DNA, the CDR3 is TGCAGCGTTGCCCCGCGACCCGGGGCTAGCGGGCAGACGCAGTATTTT. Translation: CSVAPRPGASGQTQYF.

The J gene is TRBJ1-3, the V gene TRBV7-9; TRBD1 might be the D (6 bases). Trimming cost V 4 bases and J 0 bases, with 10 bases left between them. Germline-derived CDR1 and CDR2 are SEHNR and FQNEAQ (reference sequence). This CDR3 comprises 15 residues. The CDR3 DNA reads TGTGCCAGCAGCTCCGACAGGCCCTCTGGAAACACCATATATTTT. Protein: CASSSDRPSGNTIYF.

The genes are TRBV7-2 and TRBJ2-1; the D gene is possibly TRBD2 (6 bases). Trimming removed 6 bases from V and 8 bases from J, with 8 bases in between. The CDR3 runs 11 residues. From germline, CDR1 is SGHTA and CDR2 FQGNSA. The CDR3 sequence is CASSWEDEQFF. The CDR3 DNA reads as TGTGCCAGCAGTTGGGAGGATGAGCAGTTCTTC. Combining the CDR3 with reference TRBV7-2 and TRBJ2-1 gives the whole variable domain GAGVSQSPSNKVTEKGKDVELRCDPISGHTALYWYRQSLGQGLEFLIYFQGNSAPDKSGLPSDRFSAERTGGSVSTLTIQRTQQEDSAVYLCASSWEDEQFFGPGTRLTVL.

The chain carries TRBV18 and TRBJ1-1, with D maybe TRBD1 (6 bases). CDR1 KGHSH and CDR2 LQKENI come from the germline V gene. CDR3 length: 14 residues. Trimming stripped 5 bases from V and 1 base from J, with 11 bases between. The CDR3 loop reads CASSAGTQNTEAFF. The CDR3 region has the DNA TGTGCCAGCTCAGCCGGGACACAGAACACTGAAGCTTTCTTT.

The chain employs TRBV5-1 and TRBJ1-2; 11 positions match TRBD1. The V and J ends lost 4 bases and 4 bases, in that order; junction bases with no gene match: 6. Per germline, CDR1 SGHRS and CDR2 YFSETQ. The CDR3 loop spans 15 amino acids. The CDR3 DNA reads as TGCGCCAGCAGCGGAGGACAGGGGGCGAGCTATGGCTACACCTTC. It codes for CASSGGQGASYGYTF.

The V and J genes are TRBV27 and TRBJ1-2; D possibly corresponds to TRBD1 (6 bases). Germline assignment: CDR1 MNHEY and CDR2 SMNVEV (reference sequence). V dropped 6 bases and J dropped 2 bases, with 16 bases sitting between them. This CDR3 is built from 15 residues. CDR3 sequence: CASRLIGGHNYGYTF. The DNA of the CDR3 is TGTGCCAGCAGGCTAATAGGGGGACACAACTATGGCTACACCTTC.

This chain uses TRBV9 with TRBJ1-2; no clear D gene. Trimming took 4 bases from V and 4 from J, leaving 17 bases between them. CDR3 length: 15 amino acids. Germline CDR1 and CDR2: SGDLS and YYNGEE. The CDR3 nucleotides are TGTGCCAGCAGCCAACGGGCCCTCTCGGGCTATGGCTACACCTTC. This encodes CASSQRALSGYGYTF.

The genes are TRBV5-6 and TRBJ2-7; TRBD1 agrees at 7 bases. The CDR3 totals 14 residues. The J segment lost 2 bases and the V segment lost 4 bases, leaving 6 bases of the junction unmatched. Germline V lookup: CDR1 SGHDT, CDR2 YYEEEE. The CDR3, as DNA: TGTGCCAGCAGCGAACGACAGGGCGCCTACGAGCAGTACTTC. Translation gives CASSERQGAYEQYF.

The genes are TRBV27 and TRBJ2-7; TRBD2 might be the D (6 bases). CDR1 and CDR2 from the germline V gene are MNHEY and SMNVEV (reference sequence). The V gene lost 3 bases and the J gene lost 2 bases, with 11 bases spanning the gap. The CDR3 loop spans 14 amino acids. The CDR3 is CASSFTGRTYEQYF. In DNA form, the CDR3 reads TGTGCCAGCAGTTTTACCGGGAGAACCTACGAGCAGTACTTC.

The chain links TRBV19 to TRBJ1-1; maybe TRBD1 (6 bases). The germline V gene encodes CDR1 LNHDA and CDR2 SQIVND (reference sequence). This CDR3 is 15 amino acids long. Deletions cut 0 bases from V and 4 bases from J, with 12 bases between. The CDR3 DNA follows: TGTGCCAGTAGTATAGATCCTACAGGGATCACTGAAGCTTTCTTT. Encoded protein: CASSIDPTGITEAFF.

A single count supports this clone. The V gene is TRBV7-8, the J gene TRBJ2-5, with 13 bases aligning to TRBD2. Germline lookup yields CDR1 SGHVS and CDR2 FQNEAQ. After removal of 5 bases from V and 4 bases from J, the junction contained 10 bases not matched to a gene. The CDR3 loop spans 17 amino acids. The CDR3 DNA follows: TGTGCCAGCAGCCCCCTGGGGACTAGCGGGACGGCAGAGACCCAGTACTTC. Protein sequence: CASSPLGTSGTAETQYF.

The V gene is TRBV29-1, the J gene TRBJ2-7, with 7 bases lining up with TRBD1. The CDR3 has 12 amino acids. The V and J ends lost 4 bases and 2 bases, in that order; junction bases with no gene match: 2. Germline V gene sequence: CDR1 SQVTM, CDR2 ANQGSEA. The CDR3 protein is CSVAQGAYEQYF. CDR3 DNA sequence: TGCAGCGTTGCTCAGGGGGCCTACGAGCAGTACTTC.

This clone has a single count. CDR3 sequence: CASTAGGNSYEQYF. In nucleotides, the CDR3 is TGTGCCAGCACCGCAGGGGGAAACTCCTACGAGCAGTACTTC. This chain connects TRBV6-9 to TRBJ2-7; 7 bases match TRBD1. Germline values: CDR1 MNHGY, CDR2 SVAAGI. This CDR3 contains 14 residues. The junction had 6 bases not matched to a gene; V was cut back by 7 bases and J by 0 bases.

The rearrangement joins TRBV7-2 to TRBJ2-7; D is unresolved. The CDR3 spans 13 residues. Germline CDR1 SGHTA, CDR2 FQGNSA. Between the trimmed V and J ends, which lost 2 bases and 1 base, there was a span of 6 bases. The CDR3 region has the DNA TGTGCCAGCAGCTTACCAGAGTCCTACGAGCAGTACTTC. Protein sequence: CASSLPESYEQYF.

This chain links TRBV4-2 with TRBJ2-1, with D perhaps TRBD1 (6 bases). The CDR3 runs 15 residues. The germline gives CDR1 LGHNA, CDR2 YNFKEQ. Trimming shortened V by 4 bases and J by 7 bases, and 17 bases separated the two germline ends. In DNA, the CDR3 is TGTGCCAGCAGCCCATCGCAGGGGCGGCGGAATGAGCAGTTCTTC. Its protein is CASSPSQGRRNEQFF.

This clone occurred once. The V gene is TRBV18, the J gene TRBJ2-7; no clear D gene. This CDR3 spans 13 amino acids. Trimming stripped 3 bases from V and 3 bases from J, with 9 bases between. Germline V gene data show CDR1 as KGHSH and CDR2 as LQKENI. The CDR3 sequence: CASSPQSLYEQYF. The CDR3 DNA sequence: TGTGCCAGCTCACCCCAATCCCTCTACGAGCAGTACTTC.

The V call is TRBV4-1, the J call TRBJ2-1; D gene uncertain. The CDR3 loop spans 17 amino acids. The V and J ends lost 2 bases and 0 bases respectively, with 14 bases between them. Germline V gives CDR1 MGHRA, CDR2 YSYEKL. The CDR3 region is CASSQFNAGSSYNEQFF. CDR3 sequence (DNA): TGCGCCAGCAGCCAATTTAACGCCGGCAGCTCCTACAATGAGCAGTTCTTC.